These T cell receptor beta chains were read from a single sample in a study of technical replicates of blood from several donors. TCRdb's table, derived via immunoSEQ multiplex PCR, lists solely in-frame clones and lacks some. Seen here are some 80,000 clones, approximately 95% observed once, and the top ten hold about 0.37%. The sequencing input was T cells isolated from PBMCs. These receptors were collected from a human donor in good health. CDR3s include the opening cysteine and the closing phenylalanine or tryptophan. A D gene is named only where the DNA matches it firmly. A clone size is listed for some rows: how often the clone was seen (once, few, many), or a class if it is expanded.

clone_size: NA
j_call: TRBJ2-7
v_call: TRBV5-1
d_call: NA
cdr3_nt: TGCGCCAGCAGCCAGGGAGGCGGGGACTCTTACGAGCAGTACTTC
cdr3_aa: CASSQGGGDSYEQYF

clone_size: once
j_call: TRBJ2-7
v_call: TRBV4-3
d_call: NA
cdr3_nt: TGCGCCAGCAGCCAAACCCTAGCCCAGGCCTACGAGCAGTACTTC
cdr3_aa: CASSQTLAQAYEQYF

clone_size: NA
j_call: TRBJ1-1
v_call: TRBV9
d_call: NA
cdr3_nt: TGTGCCAGCAGCGTAGCTGGCATGAACACTGAAGCTTTCTTT
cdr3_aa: CASSVAGMNTEAFF

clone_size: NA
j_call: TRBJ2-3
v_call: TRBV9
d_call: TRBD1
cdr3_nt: TGTGCCAGCAGCACCGGACAGGGAACAGATACGCAGTATTTT
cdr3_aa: CASSTGQGTDTQYF

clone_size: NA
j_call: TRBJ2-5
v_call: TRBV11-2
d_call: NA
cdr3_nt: TGTGCCAGCAGGCCGACTCCCCAAGAGACCCAGTACTTC
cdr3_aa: CASRPTPQETQYF

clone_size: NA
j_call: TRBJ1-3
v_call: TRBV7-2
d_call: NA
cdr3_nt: TGTGCCAGCAGCTTAGGGGGGACAAGAAACACCATATATTTT
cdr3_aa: CASSLGGTRNTIYF

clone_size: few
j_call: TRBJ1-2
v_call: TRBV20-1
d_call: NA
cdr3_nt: TGCAGTGCTTACAGCTATGGCTACACCTTC
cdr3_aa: CSAYSYGYTF

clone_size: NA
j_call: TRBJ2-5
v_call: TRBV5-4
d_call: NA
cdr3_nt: TGTGCCAGCAGCTTATTTGGGGAAGAGGGAATCGAGACCCAGTACTTC
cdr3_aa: CASSLFGEEGIETQYF

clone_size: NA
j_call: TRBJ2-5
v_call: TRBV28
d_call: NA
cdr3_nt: TGTGCCAGCAGTAAACAGGTCCTAGGGGCCCAGTACTTC
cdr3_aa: CASSKQVLGAQYF

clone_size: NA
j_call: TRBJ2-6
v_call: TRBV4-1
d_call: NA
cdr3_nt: TGCGCCAGCAGCCACCTGGGAGAGGGAGGTTTTATCTACAGCTCTGGGGCCAACGTCCTGACTTTC
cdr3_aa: CASSHLGEGGFIYSSGANVLTF

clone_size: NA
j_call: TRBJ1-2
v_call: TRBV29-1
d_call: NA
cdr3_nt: TGCAGCGTTGAACAGGGAAGTGGCTACACCTTC
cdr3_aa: CSVEQGSGYTF

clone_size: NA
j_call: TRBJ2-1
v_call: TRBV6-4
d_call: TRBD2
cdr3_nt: TGTGCCAGCAGTGAGGGGTCTAGCGGATACAATGAGCAGTTCTTC
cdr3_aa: CASSEGSSGYNEQFF

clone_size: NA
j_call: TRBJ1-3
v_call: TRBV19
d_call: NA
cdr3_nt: TGTGCCAGTAGTATTAATTTCAGCTCTGGAAACACCATATATTTT
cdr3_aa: CASSINFSSGNTIYF

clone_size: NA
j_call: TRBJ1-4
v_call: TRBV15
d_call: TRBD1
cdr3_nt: TGTGCCACCAGCTACCCCTCGGACAGGGATGAAAAACTGTTTTTT
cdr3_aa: CATSYPSDRDEKLFF

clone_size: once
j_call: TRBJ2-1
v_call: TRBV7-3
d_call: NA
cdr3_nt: TGTGCCAGCAGCTTAACTGTACTAGCTGTTAATGAGCAGTTCTTC
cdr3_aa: CASSLTVLAVNEQFF

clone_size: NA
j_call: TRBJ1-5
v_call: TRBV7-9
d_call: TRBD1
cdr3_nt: TGTGCCAGCAGCTTTGGACAGGAGGCCCAGCATTTT
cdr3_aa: CASSFGQEAQHF

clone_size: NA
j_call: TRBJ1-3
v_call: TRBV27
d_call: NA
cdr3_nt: TGTGCCAGCAGATTGACAAATTTGGAAAACACCATATATTTT
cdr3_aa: CASRLTNLENTIYF